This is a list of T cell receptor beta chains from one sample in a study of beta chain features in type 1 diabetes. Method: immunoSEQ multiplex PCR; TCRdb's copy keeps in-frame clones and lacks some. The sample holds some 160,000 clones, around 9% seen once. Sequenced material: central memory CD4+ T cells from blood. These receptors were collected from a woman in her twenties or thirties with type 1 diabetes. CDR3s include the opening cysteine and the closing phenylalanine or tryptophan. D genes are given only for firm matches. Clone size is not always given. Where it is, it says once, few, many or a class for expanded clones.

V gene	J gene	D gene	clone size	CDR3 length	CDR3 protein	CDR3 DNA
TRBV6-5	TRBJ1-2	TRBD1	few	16	CASSYNPGTGSNGYTF	TGTGCCAGCAGTTACAACCCTGGGACAGGGTCTAATGGCTACACCTTC
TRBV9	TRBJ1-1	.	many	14	CASSVAPRETEAFF	TGTGCCAGCAGCGTAGCTCCCAGGGAAACTGAAGCTTTCTTT
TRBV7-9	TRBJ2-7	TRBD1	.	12	CASSSTGDEQYF	TGTGCCAGCAGCTCGACAGGGGACGAGCAGTACTTC
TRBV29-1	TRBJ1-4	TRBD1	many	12	CSVKDRGEKLFF	TGCAGCGTTAAAGACAGGGGGGAAAAACTGTTTTTT
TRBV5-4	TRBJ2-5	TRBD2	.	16	CASSEGLAGVLETQYF	TGTGCCAGCAGCGAGGGACTAGCGGGAGTTTTAGAGACCCAGTACTTC
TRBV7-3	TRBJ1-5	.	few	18	CASSLRTGIRESNQPQHF	TGTGCCAGCAGTCTCAGAACAGGGATAAGGGAGTCGAATCAGCCCCAGCATTTT
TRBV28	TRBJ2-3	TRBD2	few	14	CARVLAGGPGTQYF	TGTGCCAGGGTACTAGCGGGAGGGCCCGGTACGCAGTATTTT
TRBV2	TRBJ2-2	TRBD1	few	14	CATQTGRNTGELFF	TGTGCCACCCAGACAGGGAGGAACACCGGGGAGCTGTTTTTT
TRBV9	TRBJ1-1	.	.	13	CASSVDREGEAFF	TGTGCCAGCAGCGTAGACAGGGAGGGTGAAGCTTTCTTT
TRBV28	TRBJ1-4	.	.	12	CASSWRDEKLFF	TGTGCCAGCAGTTGGAGGGATGAAAAACTGTTTTTT
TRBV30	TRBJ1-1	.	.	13	CAWKTHLNTEAFF	TGTGCCTGGAAAACTCACCTGAACACTGAAGCTTTCTTT
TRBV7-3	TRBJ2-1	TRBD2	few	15	CASSHSAGGRNEQFF	TGTGCCAGCTCCCACTCCGCGGGGGGCCGCAATGAGCAGTTCTTC
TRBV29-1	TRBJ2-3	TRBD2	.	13	CSVASGSTDTQYF	TGCAGCGTTGCTAGCGGTAGCACAGATACGCAGTATTTT
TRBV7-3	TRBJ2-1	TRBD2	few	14	CASAGSSGRNEQFF	TGTGCCAGCGCTGGCAGTAGCGGGCGGAATGAGCAGTTCTTC
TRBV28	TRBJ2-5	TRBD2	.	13	CASRGGLAETQYF	TGTGCCAGCAGAGGTGGACTAGCGGAGACCCAGTACTTC
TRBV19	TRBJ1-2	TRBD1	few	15	CASSSRGRLNYGYTF	TGTGCCAGTAGTTCCAGGGGGCGCCTAAACTATGGCTACACCTTC
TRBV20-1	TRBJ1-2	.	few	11	CSARETGTTPF	TGCAGTGCTAGGGAAACCGGGACAACACCTTTC
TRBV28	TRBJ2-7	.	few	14	CASSRQTWSYEQYF	TGTGCCAGCAGCCGACAGACTTGGAGCTACGAGCAGTACTTC
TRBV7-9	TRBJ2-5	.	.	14	CASSLRGTDETQYF	TGTGCCAGCAGCTTACGGGGGACTGACGAGACCCAGTACTTC
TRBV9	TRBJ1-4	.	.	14	CASSDRATNEKLFF	TGTGCCAGCAGCGACAGGGCAACTAATGAAAAACTGTTTTTT
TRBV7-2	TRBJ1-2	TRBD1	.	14	CASSLTGTDYGYTF	TGTGCCAGCAGCTTAACCGGGACAGACTATGGCTACACCTTC
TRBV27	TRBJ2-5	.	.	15	CASSSPGRGVETQYF	TGTGCCAGCAGTTCTCCGGGCAGGGGGGTGGAGACCCAGTACTTC
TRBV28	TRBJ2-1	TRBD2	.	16	CASRSGLASSYNEQFF	TGTGCCAGCAGGTCGGGACTAGCGAGCTCCTACAATGAGCAGTTCTTC
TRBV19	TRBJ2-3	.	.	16	CASSMWGSSSTDTQYF	TGTGCCAGTAGTATGTGGGGCAGTTCTAGCACAGATACGCAGTATTTT
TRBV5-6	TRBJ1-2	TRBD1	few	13	CASSFPQGDGYTF	TGTGCCAGCAGCTTCCCGCAGGGGGATGGCTACACCTTC
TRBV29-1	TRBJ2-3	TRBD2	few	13	CSVSSGRVDTQYF	TGCAGCGTCTCTAGCGGGCGAGTGGATACGCAGTATTTT
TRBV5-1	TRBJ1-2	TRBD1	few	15	CASSFRQGARNGYTF	TGCGCCAGCAGCTTCCGGCAGGGGGCCAGGAATGGCTACACCTTC
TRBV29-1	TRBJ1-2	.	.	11	CSAGGNYGYTF	TGCAGCGCGGGGGGTAACTATGGCTACACCTTC
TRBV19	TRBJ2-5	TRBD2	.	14	CASGPSGSQETQYF	TGTGCAAGTGGTCCTAGCGGGAGCCAAGAGACCCAGTACTTC
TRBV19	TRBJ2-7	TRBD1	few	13	CASNGQGSYEQYF	TGTGCCAGTAATGGACAGGGGTCCTACGAGCAGTACTTC
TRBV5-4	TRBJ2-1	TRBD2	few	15	CASSSKTSGSDEQFF	TGTGCCAGCAGCTCGAAGACTAGCGGGAGTGATGAGCAGTTCTTC
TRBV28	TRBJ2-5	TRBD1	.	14	CASSRQGGIETQYF	TGTGCCAGCAGTAGACAGGGGGGGATCGAGACCCAGTACTTC
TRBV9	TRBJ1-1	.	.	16	CASSVDGGWLNTEAFF	TGTGCCAGCAGCGTAGACGGGGGTTGGCTGAACACTGAAGCTTTCTTT
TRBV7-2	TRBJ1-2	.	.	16	CASSPNSVQGSYGYTF	TGTGCCAGCAGCCCCAACTCGGTTCAGGGTTCCTATGGCTACACCTTC
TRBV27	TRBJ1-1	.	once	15	CASSLGRQGNTEAFF	TGTGCCAGCAGTTTGGGCAGGCAGGGGAACACTGAAGCTTTCTTT
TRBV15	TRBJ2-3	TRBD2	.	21	CATSSVAGLAGRGTSTDTQYF	TGTGCCACCAGCAGCGTAGCGGGACTAGCGGGCCGGGGGACTAGCACAGATACGCAGTATTTT
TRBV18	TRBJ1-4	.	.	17	CASSPFAGVGTNEKLFF	TGTGCCAGCTCACCATTCGCAGGCGTTGGGACTAATGAAAAACTGTTTTTT
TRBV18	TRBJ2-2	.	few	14	CASSPPGRSGELFF	TGTGCCAGCTCACCACCGGGGAGGTCCGGGGAGCTGTTTTTT
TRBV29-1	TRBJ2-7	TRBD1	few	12	CSVGGQGEEQYF	TGCAGCGTGGGGGGACAGGGTGAAGAGCAGTACTTC
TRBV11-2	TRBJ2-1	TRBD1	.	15	CASSLEGQGYNEQFF	TGTGCCAGCAGCTTAGAAGGACAGGGCTACAATGAGCAGTTCTTC
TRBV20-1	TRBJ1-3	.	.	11	CSARATDTIYF	TGCAGTGCTAGAGCAACGGACACCATATATTTT
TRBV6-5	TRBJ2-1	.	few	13	CASSSQTVNEQFF	TGTGCCAGCAGTTCCCAGACAGTCAATGAGCAGTTCTTC
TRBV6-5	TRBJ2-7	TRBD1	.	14	CASSYSTGFYEQYF	TGTGCCAGCAGTTACTCGACAGGGTTCTACGAGCAGTACTTC
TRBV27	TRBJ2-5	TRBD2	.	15	CASGVGTSGQETQYF	TGTGCCAGCGGAGTGGGGACTAGCGGACAAGAGACCCAGTACTTC
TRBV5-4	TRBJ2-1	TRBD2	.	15	CAITSGNVGYNEQFF	TGTGCCATTACTAGCGGGAACGTCGGATACAATGAGCAGTTCTTC
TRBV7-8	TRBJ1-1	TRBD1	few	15	CASSSAQGQGARAFF	TGTGCCAGCAGCTCCGCCCAGGGACAGGGGGCTCGAGCTTTCTTT
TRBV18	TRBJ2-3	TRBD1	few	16	CASSPQGQSNTDTQYF	TGTGCCAGCTCACCACAGGGACAGTCAAACACAGATACGCAGTATTTT